This TCR beta chain was sequenced during a study of blood T cell repertoires in COVID-19. V shed 3 bases, J shed 4 bases, and the junction held 6 bases outside the gene matches. Germline V gene sequence: CDR1 SGHRS, CDR2 YFSETQ. CDR3 size: 14 residues. Method: immunoSEQ multiplex PCR; TCRdb's copy keeps in-frame clones and lacks some. The sample shows some 91,000 clones, 90% of them seen only once. This sequence joins TRBV5-1 and TRBJ1-1; the match to TRBD1 covers 7 bases. The source of this sequence is a man between 60 and 75 years old with acute or convalescent COVID-19. Sequences were obtained from peripheral blood. CDR3 loop: CASSSQGIFTEAFF. The CDR3 DNA reads as TGCGCCAGCAGCTCACAGGGGATATTCACTGAAGCTTTCTTT. The variable domain in full, completed from reference TRBV5-1 and TRBJ1-1, reads KAGVTQTPRYLIKTRGQQVTLSCSPISGHRSVSWYQQTPGQGLQFLFEYFSETQRNKGNFPGRFSGRQFSNSRSEMNVSTLELGDSALYLCASSSQGIFTEAFFGQGTRLTVV.